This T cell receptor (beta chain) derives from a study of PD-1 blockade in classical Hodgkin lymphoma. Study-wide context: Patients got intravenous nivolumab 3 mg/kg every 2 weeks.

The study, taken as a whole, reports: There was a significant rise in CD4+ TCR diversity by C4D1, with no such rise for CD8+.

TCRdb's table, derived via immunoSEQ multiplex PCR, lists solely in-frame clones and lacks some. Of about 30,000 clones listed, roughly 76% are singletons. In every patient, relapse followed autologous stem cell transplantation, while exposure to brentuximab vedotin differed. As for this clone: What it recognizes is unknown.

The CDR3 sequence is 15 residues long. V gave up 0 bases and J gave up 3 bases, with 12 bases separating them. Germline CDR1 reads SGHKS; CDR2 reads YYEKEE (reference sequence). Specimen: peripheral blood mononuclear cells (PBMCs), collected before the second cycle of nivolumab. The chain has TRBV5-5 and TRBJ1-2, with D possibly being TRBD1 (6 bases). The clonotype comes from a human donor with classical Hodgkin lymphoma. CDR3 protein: CASSLEGTSYYGYTF. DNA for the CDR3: TGTGCCAGCAGCTTGGAGGGGACATCCTACTATGGCTACACCTTC.